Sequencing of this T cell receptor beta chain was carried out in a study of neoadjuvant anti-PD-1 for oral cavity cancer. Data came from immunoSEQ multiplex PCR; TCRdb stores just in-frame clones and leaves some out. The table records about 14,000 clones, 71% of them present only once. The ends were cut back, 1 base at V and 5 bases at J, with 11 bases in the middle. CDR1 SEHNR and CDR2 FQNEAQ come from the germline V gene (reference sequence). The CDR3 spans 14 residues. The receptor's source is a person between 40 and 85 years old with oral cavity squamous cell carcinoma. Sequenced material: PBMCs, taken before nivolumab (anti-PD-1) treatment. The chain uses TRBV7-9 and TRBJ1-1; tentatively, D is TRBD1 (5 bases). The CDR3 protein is CASSLVQGGTEAFF. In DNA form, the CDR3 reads TGTGCCAGCAGCTTAGTGCAGGGTGGTACTGAAGCTTTCTTT.